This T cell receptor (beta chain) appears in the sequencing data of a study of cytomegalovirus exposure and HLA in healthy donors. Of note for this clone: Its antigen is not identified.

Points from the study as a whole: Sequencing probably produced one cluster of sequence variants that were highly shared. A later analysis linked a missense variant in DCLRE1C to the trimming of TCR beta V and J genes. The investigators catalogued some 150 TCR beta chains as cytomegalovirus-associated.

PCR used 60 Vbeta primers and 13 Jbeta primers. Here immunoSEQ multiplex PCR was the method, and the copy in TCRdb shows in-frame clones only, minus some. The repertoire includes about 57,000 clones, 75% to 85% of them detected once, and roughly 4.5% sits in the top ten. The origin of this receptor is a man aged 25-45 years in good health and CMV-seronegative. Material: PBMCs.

The CDR3 is CSVEGTGAGGYTF. The CDR3 DNA is TGCAGCGTTGAAGGGACAGGGGCAGGTGGCTACACCTTC. The rearrangement links TRBV29-1 to TRBJ1-2; 9 bases fit TRBD1. Germline CDR1 and CDR2: SQVTM and ANQGSEA. V dropped 1 base and J dropped 7; count of bases not matched to a gene: 4. CDR3 length equals 13 residues.